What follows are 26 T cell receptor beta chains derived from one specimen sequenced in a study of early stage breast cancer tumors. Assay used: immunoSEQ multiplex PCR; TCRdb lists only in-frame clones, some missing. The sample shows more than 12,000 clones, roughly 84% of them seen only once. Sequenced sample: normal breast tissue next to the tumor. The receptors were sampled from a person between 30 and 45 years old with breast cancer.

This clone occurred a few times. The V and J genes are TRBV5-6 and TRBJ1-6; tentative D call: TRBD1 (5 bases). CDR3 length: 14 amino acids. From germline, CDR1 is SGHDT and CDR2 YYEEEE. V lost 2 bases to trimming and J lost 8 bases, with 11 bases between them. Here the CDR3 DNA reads TGTGCCAGCAGCTTACGTTGGGGGGATTCACCCCTCCACTTT. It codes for CASSLRWGDSPLHF.

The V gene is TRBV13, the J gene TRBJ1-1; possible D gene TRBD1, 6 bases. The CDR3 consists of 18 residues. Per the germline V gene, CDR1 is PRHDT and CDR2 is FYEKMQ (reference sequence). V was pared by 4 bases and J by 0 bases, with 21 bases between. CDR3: CASSSRGSGGVMNTEAFF. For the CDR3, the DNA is TGTGCCAGCAGCTCGCGCGGTAGCGGGGGCGTCATGAACACTGAAGCTTTCTTT.

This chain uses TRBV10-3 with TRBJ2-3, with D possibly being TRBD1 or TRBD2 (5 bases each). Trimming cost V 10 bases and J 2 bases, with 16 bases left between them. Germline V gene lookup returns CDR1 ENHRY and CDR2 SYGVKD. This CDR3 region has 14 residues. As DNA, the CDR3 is TGTGCCACCACGGTAGAGGGGACCACAGATACGCAGTATTTT. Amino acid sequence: CATTVEGTTDTQYF.

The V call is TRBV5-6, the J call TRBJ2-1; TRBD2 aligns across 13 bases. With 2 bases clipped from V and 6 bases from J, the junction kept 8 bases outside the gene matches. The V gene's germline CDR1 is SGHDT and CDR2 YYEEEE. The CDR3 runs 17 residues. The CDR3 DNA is TGTGCCAGCAGCTTTTGGACTAGCGGGAGACAAACCAATGAGCAGTTCTTC. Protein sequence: CASSFWTSGRQTNEQFF.

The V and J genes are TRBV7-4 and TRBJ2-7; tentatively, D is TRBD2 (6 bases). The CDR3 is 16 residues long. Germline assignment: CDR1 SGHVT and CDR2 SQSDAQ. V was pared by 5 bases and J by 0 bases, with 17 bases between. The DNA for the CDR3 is TGTGCCAGCAGCCCCCAGCGGCGGGGTTGCTCCTACGAGCAGTACTTC. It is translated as CASSPQRRGCSYEQYF.

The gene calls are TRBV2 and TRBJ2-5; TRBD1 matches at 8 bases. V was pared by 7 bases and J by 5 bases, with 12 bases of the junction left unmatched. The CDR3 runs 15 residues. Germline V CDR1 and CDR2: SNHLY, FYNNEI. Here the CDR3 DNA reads TGTGCCAGCAACCTCGCGTCAGGGGGCCGGGAGACCCAGTACTTC. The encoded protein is CASNLASGGRETQYF.

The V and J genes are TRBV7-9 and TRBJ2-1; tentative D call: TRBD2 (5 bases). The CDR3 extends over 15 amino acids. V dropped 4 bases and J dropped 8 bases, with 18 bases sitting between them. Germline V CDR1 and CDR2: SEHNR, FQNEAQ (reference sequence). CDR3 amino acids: CASSYPGMKADEQFF. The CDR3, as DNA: TGTGCCAGCAGCTACCCCGGGATGAAGGCGGATGAGCAGTTCTTC. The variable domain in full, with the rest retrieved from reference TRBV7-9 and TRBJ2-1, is DTGVSQNPRHKITKRGQNVTFRCDPISEHNRLYWYRQTLGQGPEFLTYFQNEAQLEKSRLLSDRFSAERPKGSFSTLEIQRTEQGDSAMYLCASSYPGMKADEQFFGPGTRLTVL.

The CDR3 nucleotides are TGTGCCAGTAGGCTGGGCGGTTCCGAGGGAAATCAGCCCCAGCATTTT. Translating it yields CASRLGGSEGNQPQHF. J is TRBJ1-5 and V is TRBV19; D call uncertain. Germline V gene lookup returns CDR1 LNHDA and CDR2 SQIVND (reference sequence). V was shortened by 6 bases and J by 4 bases, with 19 bases between the two germline ends. The CDR3 sequence is 16 residues long.

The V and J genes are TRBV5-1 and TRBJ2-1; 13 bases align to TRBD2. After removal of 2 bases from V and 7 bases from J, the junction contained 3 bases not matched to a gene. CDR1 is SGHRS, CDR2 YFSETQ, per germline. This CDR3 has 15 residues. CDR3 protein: CASSFRTSGGNEQFF. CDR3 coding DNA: TGCGCCAGCAGCTTCAGGACTAGCGGGGGAAATGAGCAGTTCTTC.

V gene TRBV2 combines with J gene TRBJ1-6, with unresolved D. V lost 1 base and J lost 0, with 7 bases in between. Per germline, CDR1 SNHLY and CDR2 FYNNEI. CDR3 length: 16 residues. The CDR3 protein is CASSEVGSSYNSPLHF. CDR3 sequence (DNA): TGTGCCAGCAGTGAAGTGGGGAGCTCCTATAATTCACCCCTCCACTTT.

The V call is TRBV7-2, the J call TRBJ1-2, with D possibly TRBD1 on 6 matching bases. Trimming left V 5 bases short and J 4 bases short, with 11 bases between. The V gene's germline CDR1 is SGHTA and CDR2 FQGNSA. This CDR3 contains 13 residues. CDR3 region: CASSPDRSYGYTF. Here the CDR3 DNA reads TGTGCCAGCAGCCCGGACAGAAGCTATGGCTACACCTTC. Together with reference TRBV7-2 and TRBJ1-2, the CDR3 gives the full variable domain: GAGVSQSPSNKVTEKGKDVELRCDPISGHTALYWYRQSLGQGLEFLIYFQGNSAPDKSGLPSDRFSAERTGGSVSTLTIQRTQQEDSAVYLCASSPDRSYGYTFGSGTRLTVV.

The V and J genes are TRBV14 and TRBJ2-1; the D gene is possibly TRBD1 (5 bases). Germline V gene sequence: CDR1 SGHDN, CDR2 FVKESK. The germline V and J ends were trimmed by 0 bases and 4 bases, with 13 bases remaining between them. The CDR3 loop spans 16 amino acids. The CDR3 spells CASSQEGKGIYNEQFF. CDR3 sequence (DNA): TGTGCCAGCAGCCAAGAGGGGAAGGGGATTTACAATGAGCAGTTCTTC.

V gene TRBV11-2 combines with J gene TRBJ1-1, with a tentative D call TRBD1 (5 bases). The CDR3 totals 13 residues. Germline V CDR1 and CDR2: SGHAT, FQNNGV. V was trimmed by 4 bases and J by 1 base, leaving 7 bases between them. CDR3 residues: CASSSTENTEAFF. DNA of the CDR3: TGTGCCAGCAGCTCGACAGAGAACACTGAAGCTTTCTTT.

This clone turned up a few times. CDR3 loop: CASSLSGRPDTQYF. DNA of the CDR3: TGTGCCAGCAGCCTTAGCGGGAGGCCGGATACGCAGTATTTT. V is TRBV11-3 and J is TRBJ2-3; TRBD2 aligns across 10 bases. V gave up 5 bases and J gave up 6 bases; unmatched junction bases: 5. The CDR3 is 14 residues long. CDR1 is SGHNT and CDR2 is YENEEA in the germline V gene.

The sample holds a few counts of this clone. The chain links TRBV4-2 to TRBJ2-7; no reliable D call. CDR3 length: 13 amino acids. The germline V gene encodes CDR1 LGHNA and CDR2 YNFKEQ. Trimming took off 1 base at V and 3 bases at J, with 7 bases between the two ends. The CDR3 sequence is CASSQGRNYEQYF. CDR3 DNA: TGTGCCAGCAGCCAAGGGAGAAACTACGAGCAGTACTTC.

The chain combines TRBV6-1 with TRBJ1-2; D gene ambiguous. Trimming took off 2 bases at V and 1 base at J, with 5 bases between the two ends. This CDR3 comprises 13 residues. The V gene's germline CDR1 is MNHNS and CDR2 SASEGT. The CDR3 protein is CASSENHNYGYTF. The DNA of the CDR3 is TGTGCCAGCAGTGAAAACCATAACTATGGCTACACCTTC.

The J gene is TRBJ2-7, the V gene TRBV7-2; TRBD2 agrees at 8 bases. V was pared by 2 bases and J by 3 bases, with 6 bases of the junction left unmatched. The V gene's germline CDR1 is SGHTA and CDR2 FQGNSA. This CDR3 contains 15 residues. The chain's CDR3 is CASSLSLAGFYEQYF. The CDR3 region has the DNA TGTGCCAGCAGCTTAAGCCTAGCGGGTTTCTACGAGCAGTACTTC.

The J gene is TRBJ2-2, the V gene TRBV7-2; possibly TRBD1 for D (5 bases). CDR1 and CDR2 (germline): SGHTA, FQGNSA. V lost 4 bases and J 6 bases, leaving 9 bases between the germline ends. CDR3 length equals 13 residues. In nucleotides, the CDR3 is TGTGCCAGCAGCTCGGACATGGCCGGGGAGCTGTTTTTT. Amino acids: CASSSDMAGELFF.

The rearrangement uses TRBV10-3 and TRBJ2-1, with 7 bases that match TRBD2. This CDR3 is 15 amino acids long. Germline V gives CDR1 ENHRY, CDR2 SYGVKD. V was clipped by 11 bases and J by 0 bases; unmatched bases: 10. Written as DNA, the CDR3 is TGTGCCTCCTTAACCCCTAGCGGCTCCTACAATGAGCAGTTCTTC. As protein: CASLTPSGSYNEQFF.

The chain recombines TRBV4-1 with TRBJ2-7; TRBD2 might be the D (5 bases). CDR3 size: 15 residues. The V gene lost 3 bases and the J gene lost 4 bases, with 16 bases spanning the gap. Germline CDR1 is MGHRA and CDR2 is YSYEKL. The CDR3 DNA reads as TGCGCCAGCAGCCAGGGCGAGCGGAGTCTATACGAGCAGTACTTC. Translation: CASSQGERSLYEQYF.

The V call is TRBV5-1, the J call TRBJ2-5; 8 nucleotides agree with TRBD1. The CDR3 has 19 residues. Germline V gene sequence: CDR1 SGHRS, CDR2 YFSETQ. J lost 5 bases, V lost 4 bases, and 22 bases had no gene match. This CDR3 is CASSLGQGAGPQGRETQYF. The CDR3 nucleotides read TGCGCCAGCAGCCTCGGACAGGGAGCAGGCCCCCAGGGGAGGGAGACCCAGTACTTC.

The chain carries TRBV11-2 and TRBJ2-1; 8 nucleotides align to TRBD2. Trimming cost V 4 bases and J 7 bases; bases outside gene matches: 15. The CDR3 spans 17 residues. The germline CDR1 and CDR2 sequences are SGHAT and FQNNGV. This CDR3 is CASSSWLAGGTQNEQFF. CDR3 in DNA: TGTGCCAGCAGCTCCTGGCTGGCGGGAGGTACCCAGAATGAGCAGTTCTTC.

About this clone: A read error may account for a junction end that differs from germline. The DNA for the CDR3 is TGTGCCAGCAGCATAGACAGGAACACCGGGGAGCTGTTTTTT. Translated: CASSIDRNTGELFF. V gene TRBV11-2 combines with J gene TRBJ2-2; D possibly corresponds to TRBD1 (5 bases). CDR3 length: 14 residues. Germline-derived CDR1 and CDR2 are SGHAT and FQNNGV.

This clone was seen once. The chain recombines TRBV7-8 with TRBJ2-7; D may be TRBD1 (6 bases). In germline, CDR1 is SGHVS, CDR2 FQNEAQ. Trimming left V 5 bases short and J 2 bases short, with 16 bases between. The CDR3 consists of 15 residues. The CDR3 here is CASSTRAGVAYEQYF. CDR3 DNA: TGTGCCAGCAGCACCCGGGCAGGGGTGGCCTACGAGCAGTACTTC.

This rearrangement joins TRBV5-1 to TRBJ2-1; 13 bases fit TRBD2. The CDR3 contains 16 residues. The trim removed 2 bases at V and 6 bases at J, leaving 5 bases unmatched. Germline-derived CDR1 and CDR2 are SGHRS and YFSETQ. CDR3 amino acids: CASSFDGTSGVNEQFF. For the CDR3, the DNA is TGCGCCAGCAGCTTCGACGGGACTAGCGGGGTCAATGAGCAGTTCTTC.

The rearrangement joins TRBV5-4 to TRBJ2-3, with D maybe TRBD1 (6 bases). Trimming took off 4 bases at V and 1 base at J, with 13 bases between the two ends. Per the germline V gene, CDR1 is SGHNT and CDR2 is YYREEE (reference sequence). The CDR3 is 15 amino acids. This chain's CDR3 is CASSTDRARTDTQYF. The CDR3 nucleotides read TGTGCCAGCAGCACGGACAGAGCGCGCACAGATACGCAGTATTTT.